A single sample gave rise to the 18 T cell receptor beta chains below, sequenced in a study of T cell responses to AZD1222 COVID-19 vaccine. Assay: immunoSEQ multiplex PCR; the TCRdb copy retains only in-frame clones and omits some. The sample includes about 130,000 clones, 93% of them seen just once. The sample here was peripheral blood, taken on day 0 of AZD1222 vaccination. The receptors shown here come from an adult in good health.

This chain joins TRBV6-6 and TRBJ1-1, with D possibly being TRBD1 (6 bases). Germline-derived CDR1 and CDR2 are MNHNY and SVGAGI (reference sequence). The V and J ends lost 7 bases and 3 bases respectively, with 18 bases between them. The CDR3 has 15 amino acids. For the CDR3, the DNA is TGTGCCAGCAACGCCCGGACAGTTGAGTACACTGAAGCTTTCTTT. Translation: CASNARTVEYTEAFF.

CDR3 in amino acids: CASRPTGNNSPLHF. DNA for the CDR3: TGTGCCAGTAGGCCGACAGGGAATAATTCACCCCTCCACTTT. The chain carries TRBV19 and TRBJ1-6; 7 bases agree with TRBD1. Per germline, CDR1 LNHDA and CDR2 SQIVND (reference sequence). The length of the CDR3 is 14 residues. The V and J ends lost 6 bases and 5 bases, in that order; junction bases with no gene match: 4.

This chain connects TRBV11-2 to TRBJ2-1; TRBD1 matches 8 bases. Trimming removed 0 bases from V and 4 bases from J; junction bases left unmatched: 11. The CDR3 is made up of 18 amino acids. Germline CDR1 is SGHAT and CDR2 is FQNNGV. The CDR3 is CASSLEVPGTGFYNEQFF. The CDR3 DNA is TGTGCCAGCAGCTTAGAAGTTCCCGGGACAGGTTTTTACAATGAGCAGTTCTTC.

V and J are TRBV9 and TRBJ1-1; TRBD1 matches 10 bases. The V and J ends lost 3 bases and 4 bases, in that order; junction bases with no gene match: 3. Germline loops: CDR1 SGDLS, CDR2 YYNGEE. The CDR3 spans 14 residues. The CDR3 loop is CASSARTGGTEAFF. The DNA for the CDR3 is TGTGCCAGCAGCGCCAGGACAGGGGGCACTGAAGCTTTCTTT. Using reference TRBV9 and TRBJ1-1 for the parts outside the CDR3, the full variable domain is DSGVTQTPKHLITATGQRVTLRCSPRSGDLSVYWYQQSLDQGLQFLIQYYNGEERAKGNILERFSAQQFPDLHSELNLSSLELGDSALYFCASSARTGGTEAFFGQGTRLTVV.

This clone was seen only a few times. The CDR3 nucleotides read TGTGCCAGCAGGGAGAGGCTAGCGGGGAGAAGCGAGCAGTACTTC. It yields the protein CASRERLAGRSEQYF. The V call is TRBV14, the J call TRBJ2-7, with 9 nucleotides matching TRBD2. From germline, CDR1 is SGHDN and CDR2 FVKESK. The length of the CDR3 is 15 residues. The V gene end was trimmed by 6 bases and the J gene end by 6 bases; junction bases not matched to a gene: 12.

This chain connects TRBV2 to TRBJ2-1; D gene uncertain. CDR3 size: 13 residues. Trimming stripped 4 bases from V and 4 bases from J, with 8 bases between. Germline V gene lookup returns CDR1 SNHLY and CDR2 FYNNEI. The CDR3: CASSVVGYNEQFF. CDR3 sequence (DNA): TGTGCCAGCAGTGTGGTAGGATACAATGAGCAGTTCTTC.

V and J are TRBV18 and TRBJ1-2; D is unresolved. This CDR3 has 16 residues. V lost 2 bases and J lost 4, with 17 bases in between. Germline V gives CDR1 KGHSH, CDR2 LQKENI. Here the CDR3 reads CASSPAAVPTGYGYTF. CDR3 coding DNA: TGTGCCAGCTCACCAGCGGCGGTACCAACGGGCTATGGCTACACCTTC.

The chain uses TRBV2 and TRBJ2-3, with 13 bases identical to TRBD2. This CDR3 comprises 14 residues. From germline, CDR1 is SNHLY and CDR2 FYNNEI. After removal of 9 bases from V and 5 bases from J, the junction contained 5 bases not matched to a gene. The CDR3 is CASKGTSGVDTQYF. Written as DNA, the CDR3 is TGTGCCAGTAAAGGGACTAGCGGGGTAGATACGCAGTATTTT.

Here the CDR3 reads CASSLNQEGVKLFF. The CDR3 nucleotides read TGTGCCAGCAGTTTAAATCAGGAAGGGGTAAAACTGTTTTTT. V is TRBV6-5 and J is TRBJ1-4; weak D call: TRBD1 (5 bases). The germline V gene encodes CDR1 MNHEY and CDR2 SVGAGI. The CDR3 is 14 amino acids. V was trimmed by 4 bases and J by 10 bases, leaving 16 bases between them.

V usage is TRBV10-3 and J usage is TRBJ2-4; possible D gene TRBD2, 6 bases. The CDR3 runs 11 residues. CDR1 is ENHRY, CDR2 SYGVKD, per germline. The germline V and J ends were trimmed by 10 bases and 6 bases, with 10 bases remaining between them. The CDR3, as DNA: TGTGCCACGGGGGAACGAAACATTCAGTACTTC. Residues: CATGERNIQYF.

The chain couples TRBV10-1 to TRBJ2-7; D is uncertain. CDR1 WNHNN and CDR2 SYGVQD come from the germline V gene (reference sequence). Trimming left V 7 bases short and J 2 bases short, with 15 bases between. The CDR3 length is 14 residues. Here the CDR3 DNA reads TGCGCCAGCATTGGAAATGTGCCCCCCTACGAGCAGTACTTC. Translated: CASIGNVPPYEQYF.

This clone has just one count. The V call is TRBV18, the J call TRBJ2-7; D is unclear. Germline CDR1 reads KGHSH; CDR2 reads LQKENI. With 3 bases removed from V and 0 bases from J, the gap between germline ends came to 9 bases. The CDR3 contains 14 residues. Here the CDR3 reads CASSPPTSSYEQYF. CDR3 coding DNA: TGTGCCAGCTCACCCCCGACAAGCTCCTACGAGCAGTACTTC. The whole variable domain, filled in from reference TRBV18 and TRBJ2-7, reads NAGVMQNPRHLVRRRGQEARLRCSPMKGHSHVYWYRQLPEEGLKFMVYLQKENIIDESGMPKERFSAEFPKEGPSILRIQQVVRGDSAAYFCASSPPTSSYEQYFGPGTRLTVT.

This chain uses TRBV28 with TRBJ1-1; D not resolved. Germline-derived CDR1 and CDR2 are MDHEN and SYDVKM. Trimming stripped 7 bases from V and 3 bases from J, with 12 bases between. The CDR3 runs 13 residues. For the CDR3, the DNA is TGTGCCAGCACCCAGACCCTGGACACTGAAGCTTTCTTT. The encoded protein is CASTQTLDTEAFF.

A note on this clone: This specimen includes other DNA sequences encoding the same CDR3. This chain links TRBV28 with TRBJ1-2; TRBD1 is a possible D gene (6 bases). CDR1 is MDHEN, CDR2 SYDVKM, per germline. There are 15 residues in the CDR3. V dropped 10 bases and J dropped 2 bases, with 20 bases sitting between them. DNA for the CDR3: TGTGCCATACCCGACCGGGGGAGGGGGAACTATGGCTACACCTTC. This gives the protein CAIPDRGRGNYGYTF.

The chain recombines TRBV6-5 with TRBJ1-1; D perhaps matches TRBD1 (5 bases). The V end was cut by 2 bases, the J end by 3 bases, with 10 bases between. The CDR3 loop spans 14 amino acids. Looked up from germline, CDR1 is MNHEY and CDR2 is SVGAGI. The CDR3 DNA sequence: TGTGCCAGCAGTTACGGGCAGGGATACACTGAAGCTTTCTTT. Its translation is CASSYGQGYTEAFF.

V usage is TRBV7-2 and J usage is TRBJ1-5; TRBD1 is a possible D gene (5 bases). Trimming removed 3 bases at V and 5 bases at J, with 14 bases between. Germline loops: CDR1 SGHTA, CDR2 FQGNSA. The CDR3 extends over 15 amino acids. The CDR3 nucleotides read TGTGCCAGCAGCTTGTTTCAGGGAGGGGATCAGCCCCAGCATTTT. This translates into CASSLFQGGDQPQHF.

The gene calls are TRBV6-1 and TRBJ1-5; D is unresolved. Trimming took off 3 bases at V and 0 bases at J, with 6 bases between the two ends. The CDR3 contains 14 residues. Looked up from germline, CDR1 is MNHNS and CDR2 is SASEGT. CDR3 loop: CASSDQYSNQPQHF. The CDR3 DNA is TGTGCCAGCAGTGATCAGTATAGCAATCAGCCCCAGCATTTT.

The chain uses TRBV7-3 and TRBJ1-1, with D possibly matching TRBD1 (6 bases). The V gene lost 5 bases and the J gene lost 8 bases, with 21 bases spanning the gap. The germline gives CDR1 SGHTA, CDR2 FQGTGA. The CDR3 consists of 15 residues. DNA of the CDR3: TGTGCCAGCAGCCGGACGACGGGGACATTCGAAGAAGCTTTCTTT. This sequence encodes CASSRTTGTFEEAFF.